The rows below give T cell receptor beta chains drawn from one sample of a study of T cells after posttransplantation cyclophosphamide. Profiled with immunoSEQ multiplex PCR; TCRdb holds only in-frame clones, not every one. The data contain under 3,500 clones, about 66% of them singletons. Sequencing input: memory CD8+ T cells sorted from blood. The origin of the receptors is a woman aged 30 to 39 in good health and a related stem cell transplant donor. Each CDR3 is given with its conserved first and last residue.

j_gene	v_gene	CDR3aa
TRBJ2-1	TRBV7-8	CASSSERGGRNEQFF
TRBJ1-2	TRBV6-5	CASSYLDSNYGYTF
TRBJ2-1	TRBV7-9	CASSLDRGLADYNEQFF
TRBJ2-3	TRBV7-6	CASSPPTGERDTQYF
TRBJ2-3	TRBV27	CASSLSPSGSTDTQYF
TRBJ1-1	TRBV9	CASSPLTAEAFF
TRBJ1-3	TRBV4-2	CASSQATDGGNTIYF
TRBJ1-6	TRBV7-9	CASSSHDGQGQGSPLHF
TRBJ1-1	TRBV6-6	CASSYRGGVDTEAFF
TRBJ2-3	TRBV6-4	CASSERSTDTQYF
TRBJ2-1	TRBV29-1	CSGSGTDYNEQFF
TRBJ2-3	TRBV6-4	CASSAHASDTQYF
TRBJ1-6	TRBV4-2	CASSFMDWTGGNSPLHF
TRBJ2-7	TRBV27	CASSLISGGAGGQYF
TRBJ1-1	TRBV6-5	CASSTGGEITEAFF
TRBJ1-2	TRBV28	CASSGQGPYSYTF